This T cell receptor beta chain was recorded in a study of OX40 agonist ivuxolimab in advanced cancers. In the study overall: Patients undergoing dose escalation presented with hepatocellular carcinoma, melanoma, renal cell or head and neck cancer.

Study-level results: Some patients without response likewise showed low normalized clonal expansion.

The sample holds one count of this clone. Antigen: not known. V dropped 2 bases and J dropped 4 bases, with 11 bases sitting between them. This CDR3 comprises 14 residues. Germline-derived CDR1 and CDR2 are MNHNS and SASEGT. Sequenced by immunoSEQ multiplex PCR; TCRdb stores in-frame clones only, minus some. The sample includes 68,000 or so clones, almost 85% of them seen just once. The sequencing here drew on CD4+ or CD8+ T cells sorted from blood, taken in a trial of the OX40 agonist ivuxolimab. This receptor was obtained from an adult with an advanced solid tumor such as melanoma, head and neck, liver or kidney cancer. The rearrangement links TRBV6-1 to TRBJ1-1, with D maybe TRBD1 (5 bases). The CDR3 is CASSETQGVTEAFF. The CDR3 DNA reads as TGTGCCAGCAGTGAAACCCAGGGAGTCACTGAAGCTTTCTTT.